This passage covers 10 T cell receptor beta chains from one sample sequenced in a study of cytomegalovirus exposure and HLA in healthy donors. With 60 Vbeta and 13 Jbeta primers, the PCR was carried out. TCRdb keeps only in-frame clones here, not all; method: immunoSEQ multiplex PCR. The data hold 70,000 to 85,000 clones, with roughly 60% observed a single time. The sample was PBMCs. Receptor source: a man younger than 45 in good health and CMV-seropositive.

This chain joins TRBV6-1 and TRBJ2-3; D may be TRBD1 (6 bases). The ends were cut back, 0 bases at V and 4 bases at J, with 20 bases in the middle. Germline-derived CDR1 and CDR2 are MNHNS and SASEGT. This CDR3 contains 18 residues. The CDR3 loop is CASSEALLGAAAADTQYF. DNA of the CDR3: TGTGCCAGCAGTGAAGCGCTTCTGGGGGCTGCGGCGGCAGATACGCAGTATTTT.

This rearrangement joins TRBV5-5 to TRBJ1-1; weak D call: TRBD1 (5 bases). The CDR3 totals 15 residues. Germline assignment: CDR1 SGHKS and CDR2 YYEKEE (reference sequence). Trimming cost V 0 bases and J 5 bases, with 14 bases left between them. CDR3 amino acids: CASSLGAGRSTEAFF. The CDR3 bases are TGTGCCAGCAGCTTGGGGGCAGGGAGGAGTACTGAAGCTTTCTTT.

DNA of the CDR3: TGCGCCAGCAGCTTGCGGGGCTACGAGCAGTACTTC. Protein sequence: CASSLRGYEQYF. The chain recombines TRBV5-1 with TRBJ2-7; possible D gene TRBD2, 5 bases. Germline assignment: CDR1 SGHRS and CDR2 YFSETQ. V lost 1 base to trimming and J lost 3 bases, with 5 bases between them. The CDR3 contains 12 residues.

The genes are TRBV11-3 and TRBJ2-7; possible D gene TRBD2, 5 bases. Per the germline V gene, CDR1 is SGHNT and CDR2 is YENEEA. This CDR3 has 13 residues. With 6 bases removed from V and 3 bases from J, the gap between germline ends came to 12 bases. CDR3 protein: CASSSDGDYEQYF. The CDR3 nucleotides read TGTGCCAGCAGTTCGGACGGGGACTACGAGCAGTACTTC.

V is TRBV7-3 and J is TRBJ1-2; TRBD1 matches at 8 bases. The V segment lost 5 bases and the J segment 8 bases; nucleotides outside the gene matches: 16. Germline assignment: CDR1 SGHTA and CDR2 FQGTGA. The CDR3 spans 16 residues. CDR3: CASSVVGQVTSHGYTF. Here the CDR3 DNA reads TGTGCCAGCAGCGTCGTGGGACAGGTGACTTCCCACGGCTACACCTTC.

The rearrangement links TRBV9 to TRBJ1-1; TRBD1 aligns across 8 bases. J gave up 10 bases and V 3 bases, and 8 bases lay outside the gene matches. The CDR3 consists of 13 residues. Germline V CDR1 and CDR2: SGDLS, YYNGEE. This CDR3 reads CASSGAGGSRAFF. The DNA of the CDR3 is TGTGCCAGCAGCGGCGCAGGGGGCAGTAGAGCTTTCTTT.

The chain links TRBV7-9 to TRBJ2-3; perhaps TRBD1 as D (6 bases). There are 16 residues in the CDR3. Germline lookup yields CDR1 SEHNR and CDR2 FQNEAQ (reference sequence). V was clipped by 2 bases and J by 2 bases, with 14 bases between them. CDR3 DNA sequence: TGTGCCAGCAGCTTAATGACAGGATTAAACACAGATACGCAGTATTTT. Translated, it gives CASSLMTGLNTDTQYF.

V usage is TRBV5-1 and J usage is TRBJ2-7; 15 bases are a match to TRBD2. V lost 2 bases to trimming and J lost 5 bases; unmatched junction nucleotides: 11. Looked up from germline, CDR1 is SGHRS and CDR2 is YFSETQ. The CDR3 loop spans 18 amino acids. CDR3 DNA sequence: TGCGCCAGCAGCTTCCGGACTAGCGGGGGGGCCGTGAAGAACGAGCAGTACTTC. Protein product: CASSFRTSGGAVKNEQYF.

The chain uses TRBV2 and TRBJ2-7; 9 nucleotides line up with TRBD1. After removal of 3 bases from V and 5 bases from J, the junction contained 11 bases not matched to a gene. CDR3 length: 16 amino acids. Germline lookup yields CDR1 SNHLY and CDR2 FYNNEI. The CDR3 reads CASSDPVQGARDEQYF. The CDR3 coding sequence is TGTGCCAGCAGTGATCCGGTACAGGGGGCGAGAGACGAGCAGTACTTC.

This clone was detected only a few times. The gene calls are TRBV11-2 and TRBJ1-6; 7 nucleotides match TRBD1. CDR3 length equals 15 residues. Germline V gives CDR1 SGHAT, CDR2 FQNNGV. V trimming: 0 bases; J trimming: 9 bases; junction bases outside the gene matches: 5. CDR3: CASSLDPGGGSPLHF. The CDR3 nucleotides are TGTGCCAGCAGCTTAGACCCAGGGGGTGGTTCACCCCTCCACTTT. Full variable domain (remainder filled in from reference TRBV11-2 and TRBJ1-6): EAGVAQSPRYKIIEKRQSVAFWCNPISGHATLYWYQQILGQGPKLLIQFQNNGVVDDSQLPKDRFSAERLKGVDSTLKIQPAKLEDSAVYLCASSLDPGGGSPLHFGNGTRLTVT.